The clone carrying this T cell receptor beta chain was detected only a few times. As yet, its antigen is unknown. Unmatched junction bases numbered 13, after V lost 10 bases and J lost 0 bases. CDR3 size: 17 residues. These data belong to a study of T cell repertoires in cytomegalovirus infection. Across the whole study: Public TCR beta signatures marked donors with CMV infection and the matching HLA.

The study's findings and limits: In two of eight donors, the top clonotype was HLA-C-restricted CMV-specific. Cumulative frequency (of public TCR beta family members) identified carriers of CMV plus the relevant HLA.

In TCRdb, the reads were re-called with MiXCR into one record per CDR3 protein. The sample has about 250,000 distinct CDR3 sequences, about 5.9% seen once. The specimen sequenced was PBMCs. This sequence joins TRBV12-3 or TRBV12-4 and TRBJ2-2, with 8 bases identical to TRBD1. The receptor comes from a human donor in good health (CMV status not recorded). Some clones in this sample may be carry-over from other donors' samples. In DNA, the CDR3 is TGTGCCAATTCCGGGACAGGTTTACCTACGAACACCGGGGAGCTGTTTTTT. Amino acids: CANSGTGLPTNTGELFF.